This passage covers 2 T cell receptor beta chains from one sample sequenced in a study of T cell responses to AZD1222 COVID-19 vaccine. Assay used: immunoSEQ multiplex PCR; TCRdb lists only in-frame clones, some missing. The sample yields 160,000 or so clones, approximately 91% seen once. The sample was peripheral blood, taken after recovery from COVID-19. All receptors come from an adult who had recovered from COVID-19.

V and J are TRBV5-1 and TRBJ2-1; tentatively, D is TRBD1 (6 bases). The V gene lost 2 bases and the J gene lost 7 bases, with 10 bases spanning the gap. The germline V gene encodes CDR1 SGHRS and CDR2 YFSETQ. There are 13 residues in the CDR3. CDR3 loop: CASSFPQGNEQFF. The CDR3 nucleotides read TGCGCCAGCAGCTTTCCCCAGGGGAATGAGCAGTTCTTC.

This clone was seen a handful of times. The V call is TRBV6-2 or TRBV6-3, the J call TRBJ1-5; D is possibly TRBD1 (5 bases). The CDR3 loop spans 15 amino acids. Trimming left V 4 bases short and J 2 bases short, with 12 bases between. CDR1 and CDR2 from the germline V gene are MNHEY and SVGEGT. CDR3 nucleotide sequence: TGTGCCAGCAGTTCGCACAGGCTTCGCAATCAGCCCCAGCATTTT. Translated: CASSSHRLRNQPQHF.